This T cell receptor (beta chain) was sequenced for a study of blood T cell repertoires in COVID-19. Study-level background: Samples taken during acute and convalescent COVID-19 were collected in the United States, Italy and Spain. Sample material is recorded as cDNA or gDNA derived from T cells, B-cell-depleted T cells, or PBMCs.

Unmatched junction bases numbered 6, after V lost 1 base and J lost 4 bases. Per germline, CDR1 SGHTA and CDR2 FQGNSA. The CDR3 contains 16 residues. Original methodology: Reference gene primers were amplified, and this amplification served to estimate nucleated cell counts. Some clones are missing from TCRdb's copy, which holds only in-frame ones; the method was immunoSEQ multiplex PCR. Clone size and V and J calls were adopted from that table, with D and trimming inferred from the DNA. The data show approximately 280,000 clones, around 85% seen once. The material sequenced was peripheral blood. The sequence derives from a woman in her sixties or seventies with acute or convalescent COVID-19. The chain joins TRBV7-2 to TRBJ2-5; 10 bases match TRBD2. This CDR3 reads CASSLGRLAGVETQYF. The CDR3 DNA is TGTGCCAGCAGCTTAGGAAGGCTAGCGGGGGTAGAGACCCAGTACTTC.